Below, one TCR beta chain is given with its context. As yet, its antigen is unknown. The data were produced by immunoSEQ multiplex PCR, yet TCRdb's version contains in-frame clones alone and is incomplete. The sample contains about 97,000 clones, around 80% of which appear only once. The CDR3 runs 14 residues. Germline V gene sequence: CDR1 KGHDR, CDR2 SFDVKD. Trimming removed 6 bases at V and 5 bases at J, with 15 bases between. This entry belongs to a study of Ad26.COV2.S vaccination and SARS-CoV-2 variants. The study's findings and limits: There was reportedly substantial breadth in spike-specific CD8+ and CD4+ T cell responses after vaccination.

This clonotype originated in a human donor who had recovered from COVID-19. Sequenced here: peripheral blood, sampled after recovery from COVID-19. V and J are TRBV24-1 and TRBJ1-2, with D possibly matching TRBD1 (5 bases). The CDR3 protein is CATSKSRVFYGYTF. CDR3 DNA: TGTGCCACCAGTAAGTCCAGGGTCTTTTATGGCTACACCTTC.